The rows below give T cell receptor beta chains drawn from one sample of a study of cytomegalovirus exposure and HLA in healthy donors. Libraries were prepared by immunoSEQ multiplex PCR; TCRdb keeps only in-frame clonotypes and omits some of them. The table includes approximately 93,000 clones, over 60% detected once. The specimen was PBMCs. Source of these receptors: a boy aged 5 to 17 in good health and CMV-seropositive. The CDR3 runs from the conserved cysteine through the conserved F or W. A D gene is named only where the DNA matches it firmly. Rows give clone size only sometimes, using once, few, many, or a class for an expanded clone.

j_gene: TRBJ2-7; v_gene: TRBV29-1; d_gene: .; abundance: .; CDR3aa: CSVLAYEQYF; CDR3nt: TGCAGCGTTTTAGCCTACGAGCAGTACTTC
j_gene: TRBJ2-7; v_gene: TRBV2; d_gene: .; abundance: .; CDR3aa: CASSDISGTSYEQYF; CDR3nt: TGTGCCAGCAGTGACATCTCGGGGACATCCTACGAGCAGTACTTC
j_gene: TRBJ1-2; v_gene: TRBV15; d_gene: .; abundance: .; CDR3aa: CATSRGPIYGYTF; CDR3nt: TGTGCCACCAGCAGAGGGCCGATCTATGGCTACACCTTC
j_gene: TRBJ2-6; v_gene: TRBV5-1; d_gene: .; abundance: .; CDR3aa: CASRDSSGANVLTF; CDR3nt: TGCGCCAGCAGAGACAGCTCTGGGGCCAACGTCCTGACTTTC
j_gene: TRBJ1-2; v_gene: TRBV4-3; d_gene: .; abundance: .; CDR3aa: CASSQDLLINYGYTF; CDR3nt: TGCGCCAGCAGCCAAGATCTACTAATAAACTATGGCTACACCTTC
j_gene: TRBJ1-2; v_gene: TRBV15; d_gene: TRBD1; abundance: .; CDR3aa: CATSRLGDRNYGYTF; CDR3nt: TGTGCCACCAGCAGACTAGGGGACAGAAACTATGGCTACACCTTC
j_gene: TRBJ1-1; v_gene: TRBV7-6; d_gene: .; abundance: .; CDR3aa: CASSLGGGNTEAFF; CDR3nt: TGTGCCAGCAGTTTAGGGGGGGGAAACACTGAAGCTTTCTTT
j_gene: TRBJ1-2; v_gene: TRBV19; d_gene: .; abundance: .; CDR3aa: CASSPNREMGYTF; CDR3nt: TGTGCCAGTAGTCCGAACAGGGAAATGGGCTACACCTTC
j_gene: TRBJ1-5; v_gene: TRBV2; d_gene: .; abundance: .; CDR3aa: CASSRGGGRQPQHF; CDR3nt: TGTGCCAGCAGTCGGGGAGGGGGACGGCAGCCCCAGCATTTT
j_gene: TRBJ2-2; v_gene: TRBV6-5; d_gene: .; abundance: few; CDR3aa: CASRVDWNTGELFF; CDR3nt: TGTGCCAGCAGAGTGGACTGGAACACCGGGGAGCTGTTTTTT
j_gene: TRBJ2-1; v_gene: TRBV18; d_gene: .; abundance: .; CDR3aa: CASSPTPGDEQFF; CDR3nt: TGTGCCAGCTCACCGACTCCCGGGGATGAGCAGTTCTTC
j_gene: TRBJ2-1; v_gene: TRBV4-3; d_gene: TRBD2; abundance: .; CDR3aa: CASSQRLRTSGYNEQFF; CDR3nt: TGCGCCAGCAGCCAGAGGCTCAGGACTAGCGGATACAATGAGCAGTTCTTC
j_gene: TRBJ2-3; v_gene: TRBV29-1; d_gene: TRBD1; abundance: .; CDR3aa: CSVGTGPDTQYF; CDR3nt: TGCAGCGTTGGGACAGGGCCAGATACGCAGTATTTT
j_gene: TRBJ1-1; v_gene: TRBV27; d_gene: .; abundance: .; CDR3aa: CASKRDPTNTEAFF; CDR3nt: TGTGCCAGCAAGCGGGACCCAACGAACACTGAAGCTTTCTTT
j_gene: TRBJ1-1; v_gene: TRBV6-5; d_gene: TRBD1; abundance: .; CDR3aa: CASSSRTGAEAFF; CDR3nt: TGTGCCAGCAGTTCACGGACAGGGGCTGAAGCTTTCTTT
j_gene: TRBJ1-6; v_gene: TRBV27; d_gene: .; abundance: .; CDR3aa: CASSLLGGGGSPLHF; CDR3nt: TGTGCCAGCAGTTTATTAGGGGGTGGCGGTTCACCCCTCCACTTT
j_gene: TRBJ1-2; v_gene: TRBV2; d_gene: TRBD1; abundance: .; CDR3aa: CATTLRGRGGYTF; CDR3nt: TGTGCCACCACCTTAAGGGGGCGGGGTGGCTACACCTTC
j_gene: TRBJ2-3; v_gene: TRBV29-1; d_gene: TRBD2; abundance: .; CDR3aa: CSVVGLAGGSSTDTQYF; CDR3nt: TGCAGCGTTGTGGGACTAGCGGGAGGGTCTAGCACAGATACGCAGTATTTT